This record covers a single TCR beta chain. The sample comes from a study of PD-1 blockade in mismatch repair-deficient tumors. Study details: Patients had over ten mismatch repair-deficient cancer types and were previously treated and progressing.

Sequencing was performed with immunoSEQ multiplex PCR; in TCRdb, only in-frame clones are kept and a portion is missing. The sample holds some 120,000 clones, roughly 90% seen once. V was pared by 5 bases and J by 5 bases, with 6 bases between. The CDR3 spans 12 residues. CDR1 and CDR2 (germline): SEHNR, FQNEAQ (reference sequence). TCR sequencing covered a few patients who responded to pembrolizumab. The material sequenced was peripheral blood, taken approximately 71 weeks after starting pembrolizumab. The chain joins TRBV7-9 to TRBJ2-2; D is unclear. This receptor was obtained from an adult with mismatch repair-deficient cancer. The CDR3 spells CASSLATGELFF. The CDR3 DNA follows: TGTGCCAGCAGCCTTGCAACCGGGGAGCTGTTTTTT. The whole variable domain, filled in from reference TRBV7-9 and TRBJ2-2, reads DTGVSQNPRHKITKRGQNVTFRCDPISEHNRLYWYRQTLGQGPEFLTYFQNEAQLEKSRLLSDRFSAERPKGSFSTLEIQRTEQGDSAMYLCASSLATGELFFGEGSRLTVL.